These 24 T cell receptor beta chains were all obtained from the same sample, sequenced in a study of blood T cell repertoires in COVID-19. Sequencing used immunoSEQ multiplex PCR; TCRdb keeps in-frame clones, though not all of them. The data show almost 200,000 clones, around 85% seen once. The source material was peripheral blood. The origin of the receptors is a man aged 55 to 70 with COVID-19, enrolled during active disease.

This clone appeared once. The genes are TRBV19 and TRBJ2-5; 9 bases are a match to TRBD1. The CDR3 has 15 amino acids. Germline V lookup: CDR1 LNHDA, CDR2 SQIVND (reference sequence). V lost 6 bases, J lost 4 bases, and 9 bases stayed unmatched. CDR3 region: CASSPGTGLRETQYF. The CDR3 DNA follows: TGTGCCAGTAGCCCCGGGACAGGGTTAAGAGAGACCCAGTACTTC.

The chain carries TRBV5-8 and TRBJ2-3; 7 nucleotides align to TRBD2. The CDR3 is made up of 14 amino acids. The germline CDR1 and CDR2 sequences are SGHTS and YDEGEE. Germline trimming cut 6 bases from V and 2 bases from J; bases unmatched to any gene: 6. CDR3 sequence: CASTPGRHTDTQYF. The CDR3 DNA follows: TGTGCCAGCACCCCCGGGAGGCACACAGATACGCAGTATTTT.

This clone was counted between two and nine times. The rearrangement joins TRBV4-2 to TRBJ1-1; no clear D gene. CDR1 is LGHNA, CDR2 YNFKEQ, per germline. The V gene lost 3 bases and the J gene lost 7 bases, with 18 bases spanning the gap. The CDR3 spans 15 residues. CDR3 sequence (DNA): TGTGCCAGCAGCCATGAAGAGGGAGTCGTAAATGAAGCTTTCTTT. Protein: CASSHEEGVVNEAFF.

The CDR3 region has the DNA TGTGCCAGCAGCCCCCCCCTAGCGGGAGTCTACGAGCAGTACTTC. Translating gives CASSPPLAGVYEQYF. The chain has TRBV28 and TRBJ2-7; 10 bases fit TRBD2. The germline gives CDR1 MDHEN, CDR2 SYDVKM. After removal of 6 bases from V and 3 bases from J, the junction contained 8 bases not matched to a gene. The CDR3 sequence is 15 residues long.

The rearrangement uses TRBV6-1 and TRBJ1-3, with a weak D call TRBD1 (6 bases). V was pared by 3 bases and J by 4 bases, with 10 bases between. The CDR3 is 14 amino acids. CDR1 is MNHNS, CDR2 SASEGT, per germline. The CDR3 sequence: CASSDQGSGNTIYF. CDR3 DNA sequence: TGTGCCAGCAGTGACCAGGGGTCCGGAAACACCATATATTTT.

V and J are TRBV6-5 and TRBJ1-3; the match to TRBD1 covers 10 bases. The germline V gene has CDR1 MNHEY and CDR2 SVGAGI. This CDR3 has 14 residues. V shed 9 bases and J 4 bases; nucleotides not matched to a gene: 6. The CDR3 bases are TGTGCCAGTATGACAGGGGGCAACGGAAACACCATATATTTT. This codes for CASMTGGNGNTIYF.

DNA of the CDR3: TGTGCCAGCAGCGTGGAGGGGGCTGATGGCTACACCTTC. As protein: CASSVEGADGYTF. This chain links TRBV9 with TRBJ1-2, with TRBD1 matching over 7 bases. Germline V gives CDR1 SGDLS, CDR2 YYNGEE. V trimming: 2 bases; J trimming: 6 bases; junction bases outside the gene matches: 4. The CDR3 contains 13 residues.

V gene TRBV6-5 combines with J gene TRBJ2-3; D possibly corresponds to TRBD2 (6 bases). Germline V lookup: CDR1 MNHEY, CDR2 SVGAGI. V lost 8 bases and J lost 6, with 6 bases in between. The CDR3 sequence is 10 residues long. CDR3 in DNA: TGTGCCAGCGGGGGGGATACGCAGTATTTT. Its translation is CASGGDTQYF.

V usage is TRBV18 and J usage is TRBJ1-5, with D hard to call. The CDR3 extends over 14 amino acids. The germline V gene encodes CDR1 KGHSH and CDR2 LQKENI. V lost 1 base and J lost 1, with 5 bases in between. CDR3 amino acids: CASSPRESNQPQHF. The CDR3 DNA follows: TGTGCCAGCTCACCACGAGAGAGCAATCAGCCCCAGCATTTT. Based on the CDR3 plus reference TRBV18 and TRBJ1-5, the full variable domain is NAGVMQNPRHLVRRRGQEARLRCSPMKGHSHVYWYRQLPEEGLKFMVYLQKENIIDESGMPKERFSAEFPKEGPSILRIQQVVRGDSAAYFCASSPRESNQPQHFGDGTRLSIL.

The gene calls are TRBV28 and TRBJ1-6; 7 bases align to TRBD1. The CDR3 contains 15 residues. V was clipped by 7 bases and J by 5 bases; unmatched bases: 8. Germline lookup yields CDR1 MDHEN and CDR2 SYDVKM. DNA for the CDR3: TGTGCCAGCAAAGGCTTACAGGGGAATAATTCACCCCTCCACTTT. Its protein product is CASKGLQGNNSPLHF.

This clone was found once. V usage is TRBV6-1 and J usage is TRBJ2-7; the match to TRBD2 covers 9 bases. With V trimmed by 0 bases and J by 2 bases, 5 bases remained unmatched. The germline V gene has CDR1 MNHNS and CDR2 SASEGT. This CDR3 is built from 16 residues. The CDR3 sequence: CASSEARGRATYEQYF. The DNA for the CDR3 is TGTGCCAGCAGTGAAGCGCGCGGGAGGGCCACCTACGAGCAGTACTTC.

In regard to this clone: Different DNA sequences within this sample yield the same CDR3. The chain is built from TRBV18 and TRBJ1-1; 9 nucleotides line up with TRBD1. J was trimmed by 1 base and V by 3 bases; bases with no gene match: 6. The CDR3 contains 16 residues. Per the germline V gene, CDR1 is KGHSH and CDR2 is LQKENI. The CDR3 DNA reads TGTGCCAGCTCACCGTCTCCGGGACAGGGGAACACTGAAGCTTTCTTT. The encoded protein is CASSPSPGQGNTEAFF.

V usage is TRBV10-1 and J usage is TRBJ1-5; D is ambiguous. CDR3 length equals 13 residues. Germline V CDR1 and CDR2: WNHNN, SYGVQD (reference sequence). Deletions cut 3 bases from V and 5 bases from J, with 8 bases between. CDR3 sequence reads: CASSENTDQPQHF. The CDR3 DNA reads as TGCGCCAGCAGTGAAAACACAGATCAGCCCCAGCATTTT.

This chain joins TRBV12-2 and TRBJ1-6. TRBV12-2 is a recognized pseudogene. CDR3 length: 16 amino acids. The CDR3 DNA reads TGTGCAAGTCGCCCAAGGAGGAGCTCCTATAATTCACCCCTCCACTTT. Encoded protein: CASRPRRSSYNSPLHF.

The chain is built from TRBV30 and TRBJ1-2; 8 bases line up with TRBD1. The germline V gene has CDR1 GTSNPN and CDR2 SVGIG (reference sequence). J was trimmed by 0 bases and V by 1 base; bases with no gene match: 4. The CDR3 runs 15 residues. The CDR3 sequence: CAWSGQQGANYGYTF. The CDR3 region has the DNA TGTGCCTGGAGTGGCCAACAGGGGGCTAACTATGGCTACACCTTC.

In its sample, this clone was seen once. The gene calls are TRBV6-6 and TRBJ2-7, with 9 bases identical to TRBD1. The CDR3 sequence is 15 residues long. Trimming removed 7 bases from V and 7 bases from J; junction bases left unmatched: 14. The germline V gene has CDR1 MNHNY and CDR2 SVGAGI (reference sequence). CDR3 residues: CASKEAGTGSGEQYF. The CDR3, as DNA: TGTGCCAGCAAGGAAGCCGGGACAGGGTCAGGGGAGCAGTACTTC.

V gene TRBV2 combines with J gene TRBJ2-7; 9 bases align to TRBD1. CDR1 and CDR2 from the germline V gene are SNHLY and FYNNEI. The CDR3 totals 14 residues. Unmatched junction bases numbered 10, after V lost 10 bases and J lost 3 bases. CDR3 loop: CATLRDREIYEQYF. The CDR3 coding sequence is TGTGCCACACTGAGGGACAGGGAAATCTACGAGCAGTACTTC.

The V call is TRBV14, the J call TRBJ1-2, with D possibly TRBD1 on 5 matching bases. The germline gives CDR1 SGHDN, CDR2 FVKESK. The CDR3 has 15 residues. The germline V and J ends were trimmed by 4 bases and 2 bases, with 14 bases remaining between them. CDR3 sequence (DNA): TGTGCCAGCAGCCCCGGGGGGATGGTGAACTATGGCTACACCTTC. It codes for CASSPGGMVNYGYTF.

V usage is TRBV7-2 and J usage is TRBJ1-2, with 7 bases lining up with TRBD1. The V gene's germline CDR1 is SGHTA and CDR2 FQGNSA. V lost 5 bases and J lost 4; bases outside the gene matches: 10. This CDR3 is 15 amino acids long. The CDR3 DNA sequence: TGTGCCAGCAGCCCCCGACAGGGATCCGGCTATGGCTACACCTTC. Protein sequence: CASSPRQGSGYGYTF. Combining the CDR3 with reference TRBV7-2 and TRBJ1-2 gives the whole variable domain GAGVSQSPSNKVTEKGKDVELRCDPISGHTALYWYRQSLGQGLEFLIYFQGNSAPDKSGLPSDRFSAERTGGSVSTLTIQRTQQEDSAVYLCASSPRQGSGYGYTFGSGTRLTVV.

In this sample, this clone turned up once. V and J are TRBV7-2 and TRBJ2-4, with 10 bases aligning to TRBD2. CDR1 is SGHTA and CDR2 is FQGNSA in the germline V gene. Trimming cost V 5 bases and J 0 bases; bases outside gene matches: 7. The CDR3 sequence is 17 residues long. The CDR3 region has the DNA TGTGCCAGCAGCCCCAGACTAGCGGGCCTAGCCAAAAACATTCAGTACTTC. This gives the protein CASSPRLAGLAKNIQYF. The full variable domain, completed using reference TRBV7-2 and TRBJ2-4, is GAGVSQSPSNKVTEKGKDVELRCDPISGHTALYWYRQSLGQGLEFLIYFQGNSAPDKSGLPSDRFSAERTGGSVSTLTIQRTQQEDSAVYLCASSPRLAGLAKNIQYFGAGTRLSVL.

The gene calls are TRBV27 and TRBJ2-1; perhaps TRBD1 as D (7 bases). V was trimmed by 8 bases and J by 0 bases, leaving 20 bases between them. The CDR3 covers 17 residues. Germline CDR1 MNHEY, CDR2 SMNVEV (reference sequence). The CDR3 loop reads CASSGGMGTFSYNEQFF. The CDR3 region has the DNA TGTGCCAGCTCAGGGGGGATGGGGACCTTCTCCTACAATGAGCAGTTCTTC.

The V call is TRBV6-5, the J call TRBJ1-1; TRBD1 aligns across 7 bases. CDR1 is MNHEY and CDR2 is SVGAGI in the germline V gene. J was trimmed by 4 bases and V by 11 bases; bases with no gene match: 10. This CDR3 region has 13 residues. For the CDR3, the DNA is TGTGCCGCTCTAAGGGGGCCGGGCACTGAAGCTTTCTTT. It codes for CAALRGPGTEAFF.

This chain connects TRBV6-2 or TRBV6-3 to TRBJ1-4; no firm D call. The CDR3 length is 13 residues. Germline V lookup: CDR1 MNHEY, CDR2 SVGEGT. V was cut by 5 bases and J by 7 bases, with 11 bases left in between. CDR3 region: CASSLRDGEKLFF. CDR3 nucleotide sequence: TGTGCCAGCAGTCTCCGGGATGGTGAAAAACTGTTTTTT.

The chain has TRBV3-1 (or the pseudogene TRBV3-2) and TRBJ2-5, with 8 bases matching TRBD1. Trimming took 5 bases from V and 4 from J; bases not matched to a gene: 6. The CDR3 contains 14 residues. The V gene's germline CDR1 is LGHDT and CDR2 YNNKEL (reference sequence). The CDR3 DNA reads as TGTGCCAGCAGCTTGACAGGGGAAAGAGAGACCCAGTACTTC. As protein: CASSLTGERETQYF.